The 3 T cell receptor beta chains reported below all come from one sample, sequenced in a study of T-cell memory formation after mild COVID-19. TCRdb passed the 5' RACE reads through MiXCR, listing each CDR3 protein once. Altogether about 12,000 distinct CDR3 sequences are present, about 14% being singletons, with the ten largest covering roughly 50%. Sequenced material: PBMCs or a T cell subset sorted from them (not recorded which). The receptors originated from a man in his late teens or twenties who had mild COVID-19 (a few samples of this study predate the infection). Cell type and time point are not known.

This clonotype appeared many times. The chain links TRBV27 to TRBJ1-5; the D is unclear. The CDR3 consists of 14 residues. The germline V and J ends were trimmed by 7 bases and 2 bases, with 12 bases remaining between them. Germline V gene sequence: CDR1 MNHEY, CDR2 SMNVEV (reference sequence). CDR3 in amino acids: CASTFRAGNQPQHF. The CDR3, as DNA: TGTGCCAGCACTTTTAGGGCGGGCAATCAGCCCCAGCATTTT.

This clonotype was counted many times. V and J are TRBV4-3 and TRBJ1-6; 7 nucleotides line up with TRBD1. V was clipped by 7 bases and J by 4 bases; unmatched bases: 4. The CDR3 sequence is 14 residues long. Germline CDR1 reads LGHNA; CDR2 reads YSLEER. The CDR3 spells CASTPGQYNSPLHF. The CDR3 DNA follows: TGCGCCAGCACTCCGGGACAGTATAATTCACCCCTCCACTTT.

The CDR3 spells CASSLSPGPSTDTQYF. As DNA, the CDR3 is TGTGCCAGCAGCTTATCCCCGGGACCCAGCACAGATACGCAGTATTTT. This chain uses TRBV7-3 with TRBJ2-3; the D gene could be TRBD1 or TRBD2 (5 bases each). This CDR3 contains 16 residues. Trimming pared 2 bases from V and 0 bases from J, leaving 12 bases between. The germline V gene encodes CDR1 SGHTA and CDR2 FQGTGA. Looking up the rest from reference TRBV7-3 and TRBJ2-3 gives the full variable domain: GAGVSQTPSNKVTEKGKYVELRCDPISGHTALYWYRQSLGQGPEFLIYFQGTGAADDSGLPNDRFFAVRPEGSVSTLKIQRTERGDSAVYLCASSLSPGPSTDTQYFGPGTRLTVL.